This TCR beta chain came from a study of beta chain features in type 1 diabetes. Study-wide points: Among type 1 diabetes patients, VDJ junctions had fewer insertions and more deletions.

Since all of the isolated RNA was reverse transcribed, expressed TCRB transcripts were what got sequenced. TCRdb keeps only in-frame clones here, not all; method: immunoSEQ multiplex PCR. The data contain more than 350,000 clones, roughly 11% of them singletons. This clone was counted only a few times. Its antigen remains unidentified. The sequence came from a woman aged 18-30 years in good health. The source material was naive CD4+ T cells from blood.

The CDR3 sequence: CASSLASKRGTGELFF. CDR3 nucleotide sequence: TGTGCCAGCAGCTTAGCCAGCAAGCGGGGTACCGGGGAGCTGTTTTTT. The chain has TRBV7-2 and TRBJ2-2, with 7 nucleotides matching TRBD2. The CDR3 consists of 16 residues. Germline assignment: CDR1 SGHTA and CDR2 FQGNSA. Germline trimming cut 0 bases from V and 5 bases from J; bases unmatched to any gene: 6. Full variable domain (remainder filled in from reference TRBV7-2 and TRBJ2-2): GAGVSQSPSNKVTEKGKDVELRCDPISGHTALYWYRQSLGQGLEFLIYFQGNSAPDKSGLPSDRFSAERTGGSVSTLTIQRTQQEDSAVYLCASSLASKRGTGELFFGEGSRLTVL.